This is a list of T cell receptor beta chains from one sample in a study of cytomegalovirus exposure and HLA in healthy donors. The repertoire was sequenced with immunoSEQ multiplex PCR; TCRdb's copy has only in-frame clones and lacks some. The sample shows 120,000 to 150,000 clones, 78% of them seen only once. Material: PBMCs. The receptors were gathered from a woman in her 40s in good health and CMV-seropositive. The CDR3 runs from the conserved cysteine through the conserved F or W. Fields, in order: J gene, V gene, CDR3 protein.

j_call: TRBJ2-3; v_call: TRBV9; cdr3_aa: CASSAQTSATDTQYF
j_call: TRBJ1-4; v_call: TRBV2; cdr3_aa: CASGSRGRTNEKLFF
j_call: TRBJ2-3; v_call: TRBV29-1; cdr3_aa: CSVLQGADTQYF
j_call: TRBJ1-4; v_call: TRBV25-1; cdr3_aa: CASSEWGGQGNEKLFF
j_call: TRBJ2-1; v_call: TRBV4-2; cdr3_aa: CASSHSRRNEQFF
j_call: TRBJ2-7; v_call: TRBV11-2; cdr3_aa: CASSLGPTGRDEQYF
j_call: TRBJ2-3; v_call: TRBV29-1; cdr3_aa: CSVPKGLAGTDTQYF
j_call: TRBJ1-2; v_call: TRBV5-6; cdr3_aa: CASRYGTGDGYTF
j_call: TRBJ1-5; v_call: TRBV6-6; cdr3_aa: CASRGQGLEPQHF
j_call: TRBJ2-1; v_call: TRBV4-1; cdr3_aa: CASSLRQDNEQFF
j_call: TRBJ1-5; v_call: TRBV9; cdr3_aa: CASSVSGEINQPQHF
j_call: TRBJ1-1; v_call: TRBV7-2; cdr3_aa: CASSFSQTEAFF
j_call: TRBJ2-5; v_call: TRBV7-2; cdr3_aa: CASSPRGIAGGAETQYF
j_call: TRBJ1-5; v_call: TRBV21-1; cdr3_aa: CASSRPRGDQPQHF
j_call: TRBJ2-7; v_call: TRBV7-9; cdr3_aa: CASNRLTSYEQYF
j_call: TRBJ2-7; v_call: TRBV19; cdr3_aa: CASSTIGDSYEQYF
j_call: TRBJ1-2; v_call: TRBV6-5; cdr3_aa: CASSYSRGGYGYTF
j_call: TRBJ2-1; v_call: TRBV15; cdr3_aa: CATSRRQGADEQFF
j_call: TRBJ2-5; v_call: TRBV18; cdr3_aa: CASSPRGVEETQYF
j_call: TRBJ2-4; v_call: TRBV27; cdr3_aa: CASSLSSSGSYIQYF
j_call: TRBJ1-2; v_call: TRBV28; cdr3_aa: CASSPTGNYGYTF
j_call: TRBJ2-5; v_call: TRBV7-9; cdr3_aa: CSSSRHFKGEYGETQYF
j_call: TRBJ2-2; v_call: TRBV7-9; cdr3_aa: CASSSPRTANTGELFF
j_call: TRBJ2-3; v_call: TRBV29-1; cdr3_aa: CSVAKFGRGTDTQYF
j_call: TRBJ2-2; v_call: TRBV28; cdr3_aa: CASRTGQSRTGELFF
j_call: TRBJ2-7; v_call: TRBV9; cdr3_aa: CASSVSSTSSTYEQYF
j_call: TRBJ1-1; v_call: TRBV5-6; cdr3_aa: CASRKNRVGEAFF
j_call: TRBJ1-2; v_call: TRBV19; cdr3_aa: CASSPWGAINVYGYTF
j_call: TRBJ2-7; v_call: TRBV2; cdr3_aa: CASSRAIEQYF
j_call: -; v_call: TRBV5-5; cdr3_aa: CASSLRAGGPYEQYF
j_call: TRBJ2-3; v_call: TRBV7-8; cdr3_aa: CASSSRTGGDTQYF
j_call: TRBJ2-5; v_call: TRBV2; cdr3_aa: CASSFTGTERETQYF
j_call: TRBJ2-3; v_call: TRBV7-9; cdr3_aa: CASSSPPGSLGDTQYF
j_call: TRBJ2-3; v_call: TRBV7-9; cdr3_aa: CASSAGTSGSTDTQYF
j_call: TRBJ1-4; v_call: TRBV7-9; cdr3_aa: CASAGTVNEKLFF
j_call: TRBJ1-2; v_call: TRBV25-1; cdr3_aa: CASSDPGQGAGGYTF
j_call: TRBJ2-3; v_call: TRBV5-6; cdr3_aa: CASSADRGLDTQYF
j_call: TRBJ2-5; v_call: TRBV28; cdr3_aa: CASRLAGGQETQYF
j_call: TRBJ2-5; v_call: TRBV9; cdr3_aa: CASSVDGLAGPQYF
j_call: TRBJ2-1; v_call: TRBV4-2; cdr3_aa: CASSQEGTSGWYEQFF
j_call: TRBJ2-1; v_call: TRBV11-3; cdr3_aa: CASSSGVSSYNEQFF
j_call: TRBJ2-3; v_call: TRBV7-3; cdr3_aa: CASSPTPDTQYF
j_call: TRBJ2-1; v_call: TRBV11-2; cdr3_aa: CASSLDRLANEQFF
j_call: TRBJ1-2; v_call: TRBV19; cdr3_aa: CASTRTARAGVYGYTF
j_call: TRBJ1-4; v_call: TRBV6-1; cdr3_aa: CASSKGVFTGSVLEKLFF
j_call: TRBJ1-1; v_call: TRBV10-1; cdr3_aa: CASSESTGNTEAFF
j_call: TRBJ2-7; v_call: TRBV6-1; cdr3_aa: CAVQSLYGGGGEQYF
j_call: TRBJ2-7; v_call: TRBV11-2; cdr3_aa: CASSRDRGGYEQYF
j_call: TRBJ2-7; v_call: TRBV6-1; cdr3_aa: CASRPGTGVYEQYF
j_call: TRBJ2-2; v_call: TRBV5-1; cdr3_aa: CASSLGTYNTGELFF
j_call: TRBJ2-2; v_call: TRBV4-2; cdr3_aa: CASSQVLGASNTGELFF
j_call: TRBJ2-7; v_call: TRBV7-9; cdr3_aa: CASSLDRGRNEQYF
j_call: TRBJ2-1; v_call: TRBV28; cdr3_aa: CASSFISGSEQFF
j_call: TRBJ2-2; v_call: TRBV29-1; cdr3_aa: CSVEGLTGGNTGELFF
j_call: TRBJ2-5; v_call: TRBV5-1; cdr3_aa: CASSSIFTGGYFQETQYF
j_call: TRBJ2-7; v_call: TRBV6-6; cdr3_aa: CASSYSGTGPYEQYF
j_call: TRBJ2-3; v_call: TRBV2; cdr3_aa: CASSEFERGSSTDTQYF
j_call: TRBJ2-7; v_call: TRBV6-1; cdr3_aa: CASSEGASSGSSYEQYF
j_call: TRBJ2-1; v_call: TRBV7-3; cdr3_aa: CASSLTSVGNEQFF